Listed below are T cell receptor beta chains from one sample, sequenced in a study of shared clonotypes between healthy human individuals. Produced via immunoSEQ multiplex PCR; TCRdb's table is partial and in-frame only. Here the sample spans approximately 2,000,000 clones, just under 95% being singletons. The sequencing sample was made of naive CD8+ T cells from PBMCs. Receptors were obtained from a man aged 18-30 years in good health. Some clones in this sample may be carry-over from other donors' samples. The CDR3 runs from the conserved cysteine through the conserved F or W. D genes are given only for firm matches. Only part of the rows carry a size: once, few, many, or a class if the clone is expanded.

J | D | V | size | CDR3 | DNA
TRBJ2-5 | - | TRBV5-1 | - | CASSEGPRNQETQYF | TGCGCCAGCAGCGAGGGACCGCGAAACCAAGAGACCCAGTACTTC
TRBJ2-7 | TRBD2 | TRBV2 | - | CASTGTSGSSSYEQYF | TGTGCCAGCACTGGGACTAGCGGTTCCTCCTCCTACGAGCAGTACTTC
TRBJ2-1 | TRBD1 | TRBV5-1 | - | CASSDGTGDEQFF | TGCGCCAGCAGCGACGGGACAGGGGACGAGCAGTTCTTC
TRBJ2-7 | - | TRBV28 | - | CASRATGGWEQYF | TGTGCCAGCAGAGCTACCGGGGGTTGGGAGCAGTACTTC
TRBJ1-1 | - | TRBV19 | - | CASSIGGTHEAFF | TGTGCCAGTAGTATAGGCGGGACCCATGAAGCTTTCTTT
TRBJ2-5 | TRBD2 | TRBV2 | - | CASKRQGLAGQQETQYF | TGTGCCAGCAAACGTCAGGGGTTAGCGGGACAACAAGAGACCCAGTACTTC
TRBJ2-7 | TRBD1 | TRBV18 | - | CASSPPDRGSSYEQYF | TGTGCCAGCTCACCCCCGGACAGGGGAAGCTCCTACGAGCAGTACTTC
TRBJ1-1 | TRBD1 | TRBV19 | - | CASRGELDRRNTEAFF | TGTGCCAGCCGAGGCGAGTTGGACAGGAGGAACACTGAAGCTTTCTTT
TRBJ1-1 | TRBD1 | TRBV7-9 | - | CASRATGGTEAFF | TGTGCCAGCAGGGCTACAGGGGGCACTGAAGCTTTCTTT
TRBJ2-1 | TRBD2 | TRBV6-1 | - | CASRRLAGEVEFF | TGTGCCAGCAGGAGGCTAGCGGGAGAGGTAGAGTTCTTC
TRBJ1-2 | - | TRBV11-2 | - | CASSSPIVYGYTF | TGTGCCAGCAGCTCCCCAATCGTCTATGGCTACACCTTC
TRBJ1-1 | - | TRBV9 | few | CASSPGPGTEAFF | TGTGCCAGCAGCCCCGGTCCCGGCACTGAAGCTTTCTTT
TRBJ1-4 | - | TRBV19 | - | CASSTSNEKLFF | TGTGCCAGTAGTACCTCTAATGAAAAACTGTTTTTT
TRBJ2-3 | - | TRBV4-3 | - | CASSQDVPSAADTQYF | TGCGCCAGCAGCCAAGATGTCCCATCAGCGGCAGATACGCAGTATTTT
TRBJ2-5 | TRBD1 | TRBV28 | - | CASSFYGTGQETQYF | TGTGCCAGCAGTTTCTACGGGACAGGACAAGAGACCCAGTACTTC
TRBJ2-2 | - | TRBV4-2 | once | CASSQEDQIQTGSGELFF | TGTGCCAGCAGCCAAGAAGACCAAATTCAAACAGGCTCCGGGGAGCTGTTTTTT
TRBJ2-3 | - | TRBV29-1 | - | CSVEEGETDTQYF | TGCAGCGTTGAAGAGGGGGAGACAGATACGCAGTATTTT
TRBJ2-7 | TRBD2 | TRBV6-5 | - | CASLSSGHEQYF | TGTGCCAGCCTATCTAGCGGCCACGAGCAGTACTTC
TRBJ2-7 | - | TRBV7-6 | - | CASSPGSGYEQYF | TGTGCCAGCAGCCCAGGTTCGGGATACGAGCAGTACTTC
TRBJ1-1 | TRBD1 | TRBV27 | - | CASSLNGQAHEAFF | TGTGCCAGCAGTTTAAACGGACAGGCCCATGAAGCTTTCTTT
TRBJ1-1 | - | TRBV29-1 | - | CSTSGVFTEAFF | TGCAGCACGAGCGGGGTGTTCACTGAAGCTTTCTTT
TRBJ1-6 | - | TRBV7-9 | - | CASTEGGNSPLHF | TGTGCCAGCACCGAGGGTGGGAATTCACCCCTCCACTTT
TRBJ1-3 | - | TRBV19 | few | CASSPGLHSGNTIYF | TGTGCCAGTAGCCCGGGACTGCACTCTGGAAACACCATATATTTT
TRBJ1-1 | - | TRBV21-1 | - | CASSKPGLGRGQGTEAFF | TGTGCCAGCAGCAAGCCTGGACTCGGCCGGGGGCAGGGCACTGAAGCTTTCTTT
TRBJ2-3 | - | TRBV4-1 | - | CASSQRVGSTDTQYF | TGCGCCAGCAGCCAAAGGGTTGGGAGCACAGATACGCAGTATTTT
TRBJ2-5 | - | TRBV21-1 | - | CASKVPSGRGGKTQYF | TGTGCCAGCAAAGTGCCTAGCGGGAGAGGAGGAAAGACCCAGTACTTC
TRBJ2-5 | - | TRBV12-5 | - | CASAPAGTETQYF | TGTGCTAGTGCCCCGGCAGGGACGGAGACCCAGTACTTC
TRBJ2-3 | TRBD2 | TRBV11-2 | once | CASGSGPRYTDTQYF | TGTGCCAGCGGTAGCGGGCCTAGGTACACAGATACGCAGTATTTT
TRBJ2-2 | - | TRBV6-6 | - | CASRLPQNTGELFF | TGTGCCAGCAGACTACCCCAAAACACCGGGGAGCTGTTTTTT
TRBJ2-3 | TRBD2 | TRBV7-9 | - | CASSLGTSGRDTQYF | TGTGCCAGCAGCTTAGGGACTAGCGGGAGGGATACGCAGTATTTT
TRBJ2-3 | - | TRBV14 | - | CASSQDERRTDTQYF | TGTGCCAGCAGCCAAGACGAGCGACGAACAGATACGCAGTATTTT
TRBJ1-4 | - | TRBV6-1 | - | CASRKQRLNEKLFF | TGTGCCAGCAGAAAACAAAGGCTAAATGAAAAACTGTTTTTT
TRBJ2-5 | - | TRBV6-6 | - | CASKRLGGTETQYF | TGTGCCAGCAAAAGGTTAGGGGGAACGGAGACCCAGTACTTC
TRBJ2-1 | - | TRBV4-1 | once | CASSLSWTPAYNEQFF | TGCGCCAGCAGCCTTTCCTGGACTCCTGCCTACAATGAGCAGTTCTTC
TRBJ1-2 | - | TRBV4-1 | - | CASSPLGGNYGYTF | TGCGCCAGCAGCCCTTTAGGGGGTAACTATGGCTACACCTTC
TRBJ1-1 | - | TRBV15 | - | CATSAPRQNTEAFF | TGTGCCACCAGCGCTCCCCGGCAGAACACTGAAGCTTTCTTT
TRBJ2-1 | - | TRBV11-2 | - | CASSLAPGGTPFGNEQFF | TGTGCCAGCAGCTTAGCACCCGGAGGGACACCATTCGGCAATGAGCAGTTCTTC
TRBJ1-3 | - | TRBV4-3 | - | CASSQDRATSGNTIYF | TGCGCCAGCAGCCAAGATCGGGCGACCTCTGGAAACACCATATATTTT
TRBJ2-2 | - | TRBV27 | - | CASSLLSTPNTGELFF | TGTGCCAGCAGTTTACTGTCGACACCGAACACCGGGGAGCTGTTTTTT
TRBJ2-2 | - | TRBV5-5 | - | CASSPDTGELFF | TGTGCCAGCAGCCCGGACACCGGGGAGCTGTTTTTT
TRBJ2-7 | TRBD2 | TRBV4-1 | - | CASSQGVGLAGVEQYF | TGCGCCAGCAGCCAAGGCGTGGGCCTAGCGGGCGTGGAGCAGTACTTC
TRBJ1-2 | - | TRBV2 | - | CASSEYGYTF | TGTGCCAGCAGTGAGTACGGCTACACCTTC
TRBJ2-2 | - | TRBV10-3 | - | CAISDKGSTGELFF | TGTGCCATCAGTGATAAGGGGAGCACCGGGGAGCTGTTTTTT
TRBJ2-4 | TRBD1 | TRBV7-8 | - | CASSLPPGGPNIQYF | TGTGCCAGCAGCTTACCGCCAGGGGGACCAAACATTCAGTACTTC